A single sample gave rise to the 32 T cell receptor beta chains below, sequenced in a study of blood T cell repertoires in COVID-19. Profiling relied on immunoSEQ multiplex PCR, and the TCRdb table lists in-frame clones only, not all of them. The table has about 25,000 clones, around 90% seen once. Sequenced material: peripheral blood. The origin of the receptors is a man aged 70 or older with active COVID-19.

This chain joins TRBV2 and TRBJ2-1; 7 positions agree with TRBD2. Germline V CDR1 and CDR2: SNHLY, FYNNEI. V shed 7 bases and J 5 bases; nucleotides not matched to a gene: 5. The CDR3 is 13 amino acids. The CDR3 nucleotides are TGTGCCAGCATTGGGAGGGAAGACAATGAGCAGTTCTTC. This gives the protein CASIGREDNEQFF.

In DNA form, the CDR3 reads TGCGCCAGCAGCCCGGTCGGGAGGGGCGTCGACACCGGGGAGCTGTTTTTT. The encoded protein is CASSPVGRGVDTGELFF. This rearrangement joins TRBV4-3 to TRBJ2-2; TRBD2 aligns across 8 bases. The CDR3 has 17 residues. V lost 4 bases to trimming and J lost 3 bases; unmatched junction nucleotides: 10. Germline values: CDR1 LGHNA, CDR2 YSLEER.

The rearrangement links TRBV28 to TRBJ2-3; D may be TRBD1 (5 bases). The V end lost 4 bases, the J end lost 0 bases, and 8 bases lay between the germline ends. Germline CDR1 MDHEN, CDR2 SYDVKM. The CDR3 has 14 amino acids. The CDR3 DNA sequence: TGTGCCAGCAGTTACAGGCCTAGCACAGATACGCAGTATTTT. It translates to CASSYRPSTDTQYF.

The chain carries TRBV6-5 and TRBJ2-1; 10 bases line up with TRBD1. This CDR3 region has 15 residues. The V segment lost 5 bases and the J segment 10 bases; nucleotides outside the gene matches: 11. Germline-derived CDR1 and CDR2 are MNHEY and SVGAGI. CDR3: CASSPFDRGLYEQFF. The CDR3 nucleotides are TGTGCCAGCAGTCCTTTCGACAGGGGGCTTTACGAGCAGTTCTTC.

CDR3 in DNA: TGTGCCAGCAGCACTAACAGGGGGCGGCATAGGGCTGAAGCTTTCTTT. Amino acid sequence: CASSTNRGRHRAEAFF. The V and J genes are TRBV28 and TRBJ1-1; 9 bases match TRBD1. Germline V gene data show CDR1 as MDHEN and CDR2 as SYDVKM. V dropped 6 bases and J dropped 6; count of bases not matched to a gene: 14. The CDR3 runs to 16 residues.

About this clone: The junction and the germline gene differ at one end; a read error may be behind it. V is TRBV2 and J is TRBJ1-1; no firm D call. The CDR3 sequence is 13 residues long. From germline, CDR1 is SNHLY and CDR2 FYNNEI. CDR3 sequence (DNA): TGTGCCAGCAGGGAAGGGAGGAAGTCTGAAGCTTTCTTT. It is translated as CASREGRKSEAFF. The full variable domain, rest sourced from reference TRBV2 and TRBJ1-1, is EPEVTQTPSHQVTQMGQEVILRCVPISNHLYFYWYRQILGQKVEFLVSFYNNEISEKSEIFDDQFSVERPDGSNFTLKIRSTKLEDSAMYFCASREGRKSEAFFGQGTRLTVV.

This sequence joins TRBV7-2 and TRBJ2-2; TRBD2 agrees at 11 bases. The CDR3 runs 17 residues. The germline CDR1 and CDR2 sequences are SGHTA and FQGNSA. Losses at the gene ends were 4 bases for V and 1 base for J; bases not matched to a gene: 5. The DNA of the CDR3 is TGTGCCAGCAGCTGGACCGGGACTAGCGGGAACACCGGGGAGCTGTTTTTT. Amino acids: CASSWTGTSGNTGELFF.

This clone showed up just a few times. J is TRBJ1-2 and V is TRBV2, with a possible D match to TRBD1 (5 bases). The germline V gene encodes CDR1 SNHLY and CDR2 FYNNEI. V was shortened by 5 bases and J by 1 base, with 23 bases between the two germline ends. The CDR3 totals 18 residues. CDR3: CASSRQGTGEQRNYGYTF. CDR3 DNA sequence: TGTGCCAGCAGTCGTCAGGGAACTGGGGAACAACGTAACTATGGCTACACCTTC.

V usage is TRBV6-2 or TRBV6-3 and J usage is TRBJ1-5; a weak D match, TRBD1 (5 bases). CDR1 MNHEY and CDR2 SVGEGT come from the germline V gene. The CDR3 loop spans 14 amino acids. Trimming pared 6 bases from V and 4 bases from J, leaving 13 bases between. The CDR3: CASSQGNRNQPQHF. CDR3 in DNA: TGTGCCAGCAGCCAGGGCAACAGGAATCAGCCCCAGCATTTT.

This clone was detected only once. The genes are TRBV5-1 and TRBJ1-3; the match to TRBD1 covers 9 bases. The CDR3 contains 18 residues. Germline-derived CDR1 and CDR2 are SGHRS and YFSETQ. The J segment lost 2 bases and the V segment lost 0 bases, leaving 9 bases of the junction unmatched. CDR3 loop: CASSLVGVQGATGNTIYF. In nucleotides, the CDR3 is TGCGCCAGCAGCTTGGTGGGGGTACAGGGGGCAACTGGAAACACCATATATTTT.

The chain employs TRBV10-3 and TRBJ1-2; TRBD1 matches at 9 bases. V trimming: 10 bases; J trimming: 5 bases; junction bases outside the gene matches: 11. This CDR3 spans 14 amino acids. Germline V gene sequence: CDR1 ENHRY, CDR2 SYGVKD. CDR3 protein: CATMGSGTGYGYTF. CDR3 nucleotide sequence: TGTGCCACTATGGGATCCGGGACAGGGTATGGCTACACCTTC.

In this sample, this clone turned up a few times. The chain couples TRBV6-5 to TRBJ2-7; no clear D gene. The germline V gene has CDR1 MNHEY and CDR2 SVGAGI. The CDR3 covers 14 residues. Trimming took off 2 bases at V and 0 bases at J, with 8 bases between the two ends. The DNA for the CDR3 is TGTGCCAGCAGTTACGGGCTCCACTCCTACGAGCAGTACTTC. This translates into CASSYGLHSYEQYF.

The CDR3 DNA sequence: TGTGCCAGCAGCTTAGGCGCAGGGGCAGGGGATACCGGGGAGCTGTTTTTT. It is translated as CASSLGAGAGDTGELFF. The chain has TRBV7-7 and TRBJ2-2, with a tentative D call TRBD1 (6 bases). The V gene's germline CDR1 is SSHAT and CDR2 FNYEAQ (reference sequence). V was clipped by 1 base and J by 5 bases, with 17 bases between them. CDR3 length: 17 residues.

V gene TRBV29-1 combines with J gene TRBJ1-2, with 8 positions matching TRBD1. Germline assignment: CDR1 SQVTM and CDR2 ANQGSEA. This CDR3 is 15 amino acids long. The ends lost 6 bases at V and 2 bases at J; junction bases unmatched: 11. CDR3 loop: CSVGGRTGSNYGYTF. The CDR3 DNA reads as TGCAGCGTGGGCGGAAGGACAGGGAGCAACTATGGCTACACCTTC.

This clone has more than one count but fewer than ten. The gene calls are TRBV5-1 and TRBJ2-7, with 9 positions matching TRBD1. Trimming cost V 5 bases and J 4 bases; bases outside gene matches: 10. The CDR3 is made up of 15 amino acids. Germline CDR1 SGHRS, CDR2 YFSETQ. The CDR3 DNA reads TGCGCCAGCAGTCCATCCGGGACAGGGTCTTACGAGCAGTACTTC. Translated, it gives CASSPSGTGSYEQYF.

The chain has TRBV10-1 and TRBJ2-1, with 10 nucleotides matching TRBD1. CDR1 is WNHNN, CDR2 SYGVQD, per germline (reference sequence). The CDR3 runs to 20 residues. The junction had 18 bases not matched to a gene; V was cut back by 3 bases and J by 4 bases. CDR3 residues: CASSDATRDRGSLQYNEQFF. The DNA of the CDR3 is TGCGCCAGCAGTGATGCCACCCGGGACAGGGGCAGCCTACAATACAATGAGCAGTTCTTC.

This chain joins TRBV7-2 and TRBJ2-7, with D perhaps TRBD2 (6 bases). V was trimmed by 2 bases and J by 2 bases, leaving 13 bases between them. CDR3 length: 15 residues. Germline V gives CDR1 SGHTA, CDR2 FQGNSA. This CDR3 reads CASSLRGAYPYEQYF. The CDR3 DNA reads as TGTGCCAGCAGCTTACGCGGGGCCTATCCCTACGAGCAGTACTTC.

The J gene is TRBJ1-6, the V gene TRBV4-2; TRBD1 aligns across 7 bases. This CDR3 is built from 16 residues. J was trimmed by 6 bases and V by 0 bases; bases with no gene match: 5. CDR1 is LGHNA, CDR2 YNFKEQ, per germline. The CDR3 is CASSQERNRGNSPLHF. The CDR3 nucleotides are TGTGCCAGCAGCCAAGAACGGAACAGGGGTAATTCACCCCTCCACTTT.

This clone appeared once. The genes are TRBV28 and TRBJ1-4; TRBD1 matches at 9 bases. The CDR3 extends over 15 amino acids. Germline CDR1 MDHEN, CDR2 SYDVKM. The V gene end was trimmed by 5 bases and the J gene end by 8 bases; junction bases not matched to a gene: 9. Written as DNA, the CDR3 is TGTGCCAGCAGTCTACCGGGACAGGGCGGGGAAAAACTGTTTTTT. Its protein product is CASSLPGQGGEKLFF.

The V gene is TRBV6-5, the J gene TRBJ1-6, with 9 bases identical to TRBD1. Germline V gene sequence: CDR1 MNHEY, CDR2 SVGAGI. The J segment lost 13 bases and the V segment lost 2 bases, leaving 6 bases of the junction unmatched. The length of the CDR3 is 14 residues. The CDR3 loop reads CASSYGTGGNPLHF. DNA of the CDR3: TGTGCCAGCAGTTACGGTACAGGGGGCAACCCCCTCCACTTT.

The J gene is TRBJ1-6, the V gene TRBV18; D is perhaps TRBD1 (6 bases). This CDR3 region has 16 residues. The V gene lost 1 base and the J gene lost 6 bases, with 13 bases spanning the gap. From germline, CDR1 is KGHSH and CDR2 LQKENI. DNA for the CDR3: TGTGCCAGCTCACCACAAAGGACAGCAGCTAATTCACCCCTCCACTTT. This encodes CASSPQRTAANSPLHF. The full variable domain, in which reference TRBV18 and TRBJ1-6 provide the parts outside the CDR3, is NAGVMQNPRHLVRRRGQEARLRCSPMKGHSHVYWYRQLPEEGLKFMVYLQKENIIDESGMPKERFSAEFPKEGPSILRIQQVVRGDSAAYFCASSPQRTAANSPLHFGNGTRLTVT.

The gene calls are TRBV6-5 and TRBJ2-1; 7 bases line up with TRBD2. From germline, CDR1 is MNHEY and CDR2 SVGAGI. J was trimmed by 4 bases and V by 7 bases; bases with no gene match: 7. The CDR3 is 14 residues long. CDR3 bases: TGTGCCAGCAATTTCGCGGGGGAATACAATGAGCAGTTCTTC. It yields the protein CASNFAGEYNEQFF.

The rearrangement joins TRBV5-1 to TRBJ2-7, with 7 bases matching TRBD1. CDR3 length equals 14 residues. Per germline, CDR1 SGHRS and CDR2 YFSETQ. V was clipped by 0 bases and J by 2 bases; unmatched bases: 2. The CDR3, as DNA: TGCGCCAGCAGCTTGGGTGGGACAGCCTACGAGCAGTACTTC. Its protein product is CASSLGGTAYEQYF. The full variable domain, rest sourced from reference TRBV5-1 and TRBJ2-7, is KAGVTQTPRYLIKTRGQQVTLSCSPISGHRSVSWYQQTPGQGLQFLFEYFSETQRNKGNFPGRFSGRQFSNSRSEMNVSTLELGDSALYLCASSLGGTAYEQYFGPGTRLTVT.

V and J are TRBV6-2 or TRBV6-3 and TRBJ1-5, with D tentatively TRBD1 (5 bases). Germline V gene sequence: CDR1 MNHEY, CDR2 SVGEGT. Trimming pared 6 bases from V and 4 bases from J, leaving 19 bases between. The CDR3 sequence is 16 residues long. CDR3 bases: TGTGCCAGCAGCCTACGGGTGGACATCGGTAATCAGCCCCAGCATTTT. It codes for CASSLRVDIGNQPQHF.

The chain has TRBV2 and TRBJ2-5; D gene ambiguous. The length of the CDR3 is 12 residues. CDR1 is SNHLY, CDR2 FYNNEI, per germline. V was clipped by 6 bases and J by 5 bases, with 10 bases between them. The CDR3 DNA sequence: TGTGCCAGCAGAGAGCTCGGGGAGACCCAGTACTTC. Protein: CASRELGETQYF.

The rearrangement uses TRBV28 and TRBJ1-2, with D maybe TRBD1 (5 bases). The CDR3 consists of 12 residues. Trimming took 2 bases from V and 5 from J, leaving 6 bases between them. Germline V gene data show CDR1 as MDHEN and CDR2 as SYDVKM. CDR3 protein: CASSLPGYGYTF. The DNA of the CDR3 is TGTGCCAGCAGTTTACCAGGGTATGGCTACACCTTC.

The genes are TRBV14 and TRBJ2-7; tentative D call: TRBD1 (6 bases). V dropped 5 bases and J dropped 0 bases, with 11 bases sitting between them. Germline CDR1 and CDR2: SGHDN and FVKESK. The CDR3 consists of 14 residues. The CDR3 reads CASSRGFSSYEQYF. CDR3 coding DNA: TGTGCCAGCAGCAGGGGGTTCAGCTCCTACGAGCAGTACTTC.

This chain joins TRBV5-1 and TRBJ2-4, with a weak D call TRBD1 (5 bases). The germline CDR1 and CDR2 sequences are SGHRS and YFSETQ. V dropped 4 bases and J dropped 1 base, with 15 bases sitting between them. The CDR3 has 16 amino acids. The CDR3 coding sequence is TGCGCCAGCAGCGACCAGGGTTCCTCTGCCAAAAACATTCAGTACTTC. Amino acid sequence: CASSDQGSSAKNIQYF.

This clone was counted only a few times. V is TRBV7-2 and J is TRBJ1-6; D ambiguous. The CDR3 is made up of 15 amino acids. Germline CDR1 reads SGHTA; CDR2 reads FQGNSA. V was pared by 5 bases and J by 7 bases, with 15 bases between. CDR3: CASSQTGSENSPLHF. CDR3 in DNA: TGTGCCAGCAGCCAAACGGGGAGCGAAAATTCACCCCTCCACTTT. The full variable domain, rest sourced from reference TRBV7-2 and TRBJ1-6, is GAGVSQSPSNKVTEKGKDVELRCDPISGHTALYWYRQSLGQGLEFLIYFQGNSAPDKSGLPSDRFSAERTGGSVSTLTIQRTQQEDSAVYLCASSQTGSENSPLHFGNGTRLTVT.

The chain recombines TRBV9 with TRBJ2-7; 7 bases are shared with TRBD1. CDR3 length equals 15 residues. CDR1 SGDLS and CDR2 YYNGEE come from the germline V gene. V was pared by 4 bases and J by 5 bases, with 12 bases of the junction left unmatched. This chain's CDR3 is CASSPRQGFAHEQYF. DNA for the CDR3: TGTGCCAGCAGCCCACGACAGGGTTTTGCGCACGAGCAGTACTTC.

The chain uses TRBV28 and TRBJ2-3; unclear D gene. V gave up 6 bases and J gave up 0 bases, with 13 bases separating them. CDR3 length: 15 residues. Germline CDR1 and CDR2: MDHEN and SYDVKM. The CDR3 region is CASSRLQTSTDTQYF. In DNA form, the CDR3 reads TGTGCCAGCAGCCGACTGCAGACTAGCACAGATACGCAGTATTTT.

V and J are TRBV7-9 and TRBJ1-2, with 7 bases matching TRBD1. This CDR3 comprises 15 residues. V trimming: 4 bases; J trimming: 5 bases; junction bases outside the gene matches: 10. In germline, CDR1 is SEHNR, CDR2 FQNEAQ (reference sequence). CDR3 DNA: TGTGCCAGCAGCTCTGGACAGGAGAGTAGATATGGCTACACCTTC. Its translation is CASSSGQESRYGYTF. The entire variable domain, with the rest obtained from reference TRBV7-9 and TRBJ1-2, is as follows: DTGVSQNPRHKITKRGQNVTFRCDPISEHNRLYWYRQTLGQGPEFLTYFQNEAQLEKSRLLSDRFSAERPKGSFSTLEIQRTEQGDSAMYLCASSSGQESRYGYTFGSGTRLTVV.